Listed here is a single TCR beta chain. The antigen remains undetermined. The table came from immunoSEQ multiplex PCR; TCRdb's copy has only in-frame clones and leaves some out. The sample lists about 1,500,000 clones, around 97% seen once, with roughly 1.2% in the top ten. The record originates from a study of shared clonotypes between healthy human individuals. The study's findings and limits: Among a few donors, approximately 5% of naive CD4 clonotypes were found in common.

The source is a man under 40 in good health. Sequencing was carried out using naive CD4+ T cells sorted from blood. Documented subset: CD45RA+ positively selected.

As DNA, the CDR3 is TGTGCCAGCTCACCAGACGGCGGCATACGTCCAGATACGCAGTATTTT. This translates into CASSPDGGIRPDTQYF. The chain uses TRBV18 and TRBJ2-3; D unresolved. V lost 2 bases and J lost 4, with 16 bases in between. This CDR3 has 16 residues. The germline gives CDR1 KGHSH, CDR2 LQKENI.